This note documents a single TCR beta chain sequence. What it recognizes is unknown. Germline assignment: CDR1 SGHDN and CDR2 FVKESK. V was pared by 5 bases and J by 0 bases, with 12 bases of the junction left unmatched. CDR3 length: 17 amino acids. The data were obtained in a study of T cell responses to AZD1222 COVID-19 vaccine. Findings and limits, study-wide: Clonal diversity was possibly underestimated, and the donors were mostly white British, with more females. Vaccine-associated CD4 TCRs ranged over spike, dominating at 160-218 and 743-854. Repertoire collection took place solely once the T cell response had peaked.

Sequencing used immunoSEQ multiplex PCR; TCRdb keeps in-frame clones, though not all of them. Of fewer than 200,000 clones in the sample, about nine tenths were seen once. The specimen was peripheral blood, collected 28 days after the second AZD1222 dose. This rearrangement joins TRBV14 to TRBJ1-1; 7 nucleotides agree with TRBD1. This clonotype was sampled from an adult who received the AZD1222 COVID-19 vaccine. The CDR3 region has the DNA TGTGCCAGCAGCGACCGACAGGGTACATCCATGAACACTGAAGCTTTCTTT. This gives the protein CASSDRQGTSMNTEAFF.